The rows below give T cell receptor beta chains drawn from one sample of a study of blood T cell repertoires in COVID-19. Using immunoSEQ multiplex PCR, the repertoire was profiled, and TCRdb retains in-frame clones only, with some absent. In the table there are some 330,000 clones, 87% of which are singletons. Sequenced input: PBMCs or T cells enriched from blood (not recorded which). The receptors come from a man aged 40-49 years in a cohort exposed to, infected with or recovered from COVID-19 (not recorded which). Each CDR3 is given with its conserved first and last residue. A D gene is named only where the DNA matches it firmly. Some rows mark clone size as missing; the rest say once, few, many or name a class of expanded clone.

D,size,V,J,CDR3,DNA
.,.,TRBV27,TRBJ2-5,CANQFMGQGWETQYF,TGTGCCAACCAGTTTATGGGTCAGGGCTGGGAGACCCAGTACTTC
.,.,TRBV5-4,TRBJ2-7,CASSLKGVRVEQYF,TGTGCCAGCAGCTTGAAGGGGGTACGGGTCGAGCAGTACTTC
.,.,TRBV10-3,TRBJ1-2,CAIGDSTYGYTF,TGTGCCATCGGCGACAGCACCTATGGCTACACCTTC
TRBD2,.,TRBV27,TRBJ2-1,CASSFRTSGISEQFF,TGTGCCAGCAGTTTCCGGACTAGCGGGATCAGTGAGCAGTTCTTC
.,.,TRBV3-1/TRBV3-2,TRBJ2-6,CASSRGYSGANVLTF,TGTGCCAGCAGCCGCGGGTACTCTGGGGCCAACGTCCTGACTTTC
TRBD1,once,TRBV7-8,TRBJ1-4,CASSLDRAGEKLFF,TGTGCCAGCAGCTTGGACAGGGCGGGTGAAAAACTGTTTTTT
.,.,TRBV9,TRBJ1-2,CASSPRGGLGVGYTF,TGTGCCAGCAGCCCCCGGGGGGGCCTCGGGGTTGGCTACACCTTC
.,.,TRBV9,TRBJ2-2,CASSAGTLNTGELFF,TGTGCCAGCAGCGCCGGGACTCTGAACACCGGGGAGCTGTTTTTT
TRBD2,.,TRBV4-2,TRBJ2-2,CASSQDLGSGRGSGTGELFF,TGTGCCAGCAGCCAAGATCTGGGGAGCGGGAGGGGTTCGGGCACCGGGGAGCTGTTTTTT
.,.,TRBV15,TRBJ1-1,CATSRAADGSSEAFF,TGTGCCACCAGCAGAGCGGCAGACGGGAGCTCTGAAGCTTTCTTT
.,few,TRBV6-5,TRBJ1-5,CASLQGSNQPQHF,TGTGCCAGCCTACAGGGTAGCAATCAGCCCCAGCATTTT
TRBD2,.,TRBV6-5,TRBJ2-5,CASSYGGAGEETQYF,TGTGCCAGCAGTTACGGCGGGGCGGGAGAAGAGACCCAGTACTTC
.,.,TRBV20-1,TRBJ2-5,CSAGGAATQYF,TGCAGTGCGGGGGGGGCAGCAACCCAGTACTTC
TRBD2,.,TRBV18,TRBJ2-7,CASSPAGLAESSYEQYF,TGTGCCAGCTCACCAGCCGGACTAGCTGAGAGCTCCTACGAGCAGTACTTC
.,.,TRBV27,TRBJ1-3,CASTTGSGNTIYF,TGTGCCAGCACCACAGGGTCTGGAAACACCATATATTTT
.,once,TRBV7-9,TRBJ1-2,CASSLDWAGGYTF,TGTGCCAGCAGCTTAGATTGGGCGGGTGGCTACACCTTC
.,.,TRBV30,TRBJ2-3,CAYSTAGRLTDTQYF,TGTGCCTACTCGACTGCGGGGCGTCTCACAGATACGCAGTATTTT
TRBD2,.,TRBV12-3/TRBV12-4,TRBJ2-1,CASITSGSHEQFF,TGTGCCAGCATTACTAGCGGGAGCCATGAGCAGTTCTTC
TRBD1,once,TRBV5-1,TRBJ1-2,CASSSGQGALGYGYTF,TGCGCCAGCAGCTCGGGACAGGGGGCGCTGGGGTATGGCTACACCTTC
TRBD2,.,TRBV19,TRBJ2-1,CASRRTSGSGDEQFF,TGTGCCAGTAGGCGGACTAGCGGGAGTGGGGATGAGCAGTTCTTC
TRBD1,.,TRBV14,TRBJ1-4,CASSHQGAINEKLFF,TGTGCCAGCAGCCATCAGGGGGCAATCAATGAAAAACTGTTTTTT
TRBD1,.,TRBV9,TRBJ2-1,CASSVATTGGLYNEQFF,TGTGCCAGCAGCGTAGCTACGACAGGGGGACTCTACAATGAGCAGTTCTTC
.,.,TRBV2,TRBJ2-2,CASSKLAGTGELFF,TGTGCCAGCAGTAAACTCGCGGGAACCGGGGAGCTGTTTTTT
TRBD1,.,TRBV9,TRBJ2-2,CASSVGTGVTGELFF,TGTGCCAGCAGCGTCGGGACAGGGGTCACCGGGGAGCTGTTTTTT
.,.,TRBV10-2,TRBJ2-7,CARTRPPYYEQYF,TGCGCCAGAACACGTCCACCTTATTACGAGCAGTACTTC
.,.,TRBV5-1,TRBJ1-6,CASSSETGYNSPLHF,TGCGCCAGCAGCTCGGAAACAGGGTATAATTCACCCCTCCACTTT
.,.,TRBV21-1,TRBJ1-1,CASSKGDRLGSQNTEAFF,TGTGCCAGCAGCAAGGGGGACAGACTTGGATCTCAAAACACTGAAGCTTTCTTT
TRBD2,.,TRBV7-2,TRBJ2-1,CASSLVTSGRATREQFF,TGTGCCAGCAGCTTAGTCACTAGCGGGAGGGCGACGCGTGAGCAGTTCTTC
.,.,TRBV30,TRBJ1-6,CAWAQYNSPLHF,TGTGCCTGGGCACAGTACAATTCACCCCTCCACTTT
.,.,TRBV7-9,TRBJ1-1,CASSSPEESEAFF,TGTGCCAGCAGCTCGCCGGAGGAGTCGGAAGCTTTCTTT
.,.,TRBV6-5,TRBJ1-1,CASRSPTWNTEAFF,TGTGCCAGCAGAAGCCCGACATGGAACACTGAAGCTTTCTTT
.,.,TRBV18,TRBJ2-7,CASSPGATDEQYF,TGTGCCAGCTCACCAGGGGCGACTGACGAGCAGTACTTC
TRBD2,.,TRBV15,TRBJ2-3,CATSSSLGGDVEDTQYF,TGTGCCACCAGCAGTTCCTTGGGAGGGGATGTTGAAGATACGCAGTATTTT
.,.,TRBV19,TRBJ2-7,CASGQFYEQYF,TGTGCCAGCGGACAGTTCTACGAGCAGTACTTC
TRBD1,.,TRBV3-1/TRBV3-2,TRBJ2-7,CASSQDRARVEQYF,TGTGCCAGCAGTCAGGACAGGGCAAGGGTCGAGCAGTACTTC
.,few,TRBV7-6,TRBJ2-5,CASVKGIGETQYF,TGTGCCAGCGTTAAGGGGATAGGGGAGACCCAGTACTTC
.,.,TRBV9,TRBJ1-1,CASSALKGGSYEAFF,TGTGCCAGCAGCGCGCTTAAGGGGGGGTCATATGAAGCTTTCTTT
.,.,TRBV7-3,TRBJ1-1,CASSLEGRGNTEAFF,TGTGCCAGCAGCTTAGAGGGCAGGGGAAACACTGAAGCTTTCTTT
TRBD2,.,TRBV28,TRBJ2-1,CATNGPGSGRRNEQFF,TGTGCCACAAACGGCCCTGGGAGCGGGAGGAGGAATGAGCAGTTCTTC
TRBD2,.,TRBV19,TRBJ2-3,CACTEGVAGGPDTQYF,TGTGCTTGCACCGAGGGCGTAGCGGGGGGTCCAGATACGCAGTATTTT
TRBD1,once,TRBV20-1,TRBJ1-5,CSAGQGLAQHF,TGCAGTGCTGGACAGGGGTTAGCCCAGCATTTT
.,.,TRBV6-5,TRBJ1-6,CASTLHSGYNSPLHF,TGTGCCAGCACCTTACATTCAGGGTATAATTCACCCCTCCACTTT
TRBD2,.,TRBV18,TRBJ2-1,CASSHGTSGTGEQFF,TGTGCCAGCTCACACGGGACTAGCGGGACCGGTGAGCAGTTCTTC
TRBD1,.,TRBV7-2,TRBJ2-7,CASSLPPTGVDEQYF,TGTGCCAGCAGCCTACCCCCGACAGGGGTGGACGAGCAGTACTTC
.,.,TRBV6-5,TRBJ1-2,CASSVTGNYGYTF,TGTGCCAGCAGCGTAACAGGGAACTATGGCTACACCTTC
.,.,TRBV6-5,TRBJ2-7,CASSPRYEQYF,TGTGCCAGCAGCCCCCGCTACGAGCAGTACTTC
.,once,TRBV11-2,TRBJ2-1,CASRDRSSYNEQFF,TGTGCCAGCAGAGACCGGAGCTCCTACAATGAGCAGTTCTTC
.,.,TRBV5-4,TRBJ2-7,CASSLELRAYEQYF,TGTGCCAGCAGCCTGGAATTAAGAGCCTACGAGCAGTACTTC
TRBD1,.,TRBV6-1,TRBJ1-2,CASSDRGHGYTF,TGTGCCAGCAGTGACAGGGGGCACGGCTACACCTTC
TRBD1,once,TRBV5-1,TRBJ2-2,CASSLGQGAGELFF,TGCGCCAGCAGCTTGGGACAGGGGGCCGGGGAGCTGTTTTTT
TRBD1,.,TRBV11-2,TRBJ2-1,CASRNLQGVHNEQFF,TGTGCCAGCCGGAATCTCCAGGGGGTACACAATGAGCAGTTCTTC
.,.,TRBV18,TRBJ2-2,CASSGERNTGELFF,TGTGCCAGCTCGGGCGAAAGGAACACCGGGGAGCTGTTTTTT
.,.,TRBV7-9,TRBJ1-2,CASSLTGPLYGYTF,TGTGCCAGCAGCTTAACAGGGCCCCTTTATGGCTACACCTTC
TRBD2,.,TRBV5-1,TRBJ2-1,CASSLWLAGGPSYNEQFF,TGCGCCAGCAGCTTGTGGCTAGCGGGAGGGCCCTCCTACAATGAGCAGTTCTTC